What follows are 23 T cell receptor beta chains derived from one specimen sequenced in a study of vaccination and CD4 T cells after COVID-19. Treatment reported: roughly 11-day PBMC culture with coronavirus spike peptide pools or control peptides (ViraFEST assay). Cultured CD4+ T-cell DNA underwent Oncomine TCR Beta short-read sequencing. Via MiXCR, TCRdb re-called the PCR reads, giving one row per CDR3 protein. In the table there are 20,000 to 25,000 distinct CDR3 sequences, 40% to 60% of which are singletons. Antigens for these TCRs are unknown. Sequenced input: CD4+ T cells from blood, cultured in vitro. The receptors derive from a human donor who had recovered from COVID-19.

V is TRBV7-9 and J is TRBJ1-6; 8 positions agree with TRBD1. This CDR3 region has 14 residues. Germline CDR1 is SEHNR and CDR2 is FQNEAQ (reference sequence). J was trimmed by 7 bases and V by 5 bases; bases with no gene match: 4. As DNA, the CDR3 is TGTGCCAGCAGCACACAGGGGGAAAATTCACCCCTCCACTTT. Translated, it gives CASSTQGENSPLHF.

V usage is TRBV20-1 and J usage is TRBJ2-5, with D possibly being TRBD2 (6 bases). V was shortened by 6 bases and J by 1 base, with 12 bases between the two germline ends. The CDR3 is 13 residues long. Germline CDR1 reads DFQATT; CDR2 reads SNEGSKA (reference sequence). CDR3 residues: CSAKLAGQETQYF. CDR3 DNA: TGCAGTGCAAAACTAGCAGGCCAAGAGACCCAGTACTTC.

The chain joins TRBV28 to TRBJ1-4; TRBD1 agrees at 7 bases. This CDR3 contains 17 residues. CDR1 and CDR2 (germline): MDHEN, SYDVKM. The ends lost 2 bases at V and 2 bases at J; junction bases unmatched: 8. The CDR3 bases are TGTGCCAGCAGTTTACCTAGACAGGGAGGGACTAATGAAAAACTGTTTTTT. Protein product: CASSLPRQGGTNEKLFF. The variable domain in full, with the rest retrieved from reference TRBV28 and TRBJ1-4, is DVKVTQSSRYLVKRTGEKVFLECVQDMDHENMFWYRQDPGLGLRLIYFSYDVKMKEKGDIPEGYSVSREKKERFSLILESASTNQTSMYLCASSLPRQGGTNEKLFFGSGTQLSVL.

CDR3 DNA sequence: TGTGCCAGCAGCTCCCGCCGAACTAATACCTACGAGCAGTACTTC. This encodes CASSSRRTNTYEQYF. This chain joins TRBV7-8 and TRBJ2-7; no clear D gene. V was trimmed by 4 bases and J by 2 bases, leaving 15 bases between them. Germline-derived CDR1 and CDR2 are SGHVS and FQNEAQ. This CDR3 contains 15 residues.

The CDR3 DNA reads as TGCAGTGCTAGAGTTCTCGCAGGGGGCGAGCCAACTAATGAAAAACTGTTTTTT. Translation: CSARVLAGGEPTNEKLFF. This chain joins TRBV20-1 and TRBJ1-4; the match to TRBD1 covers 8 bases. This CDR3 has 18 residues. Trimming at V came to 1 base and at J to 0 bases, leaving 10 bases not matched to a gene. Germline CDR1 is DFQATT and CDR2 is SNEGSKA (reference sequence).

The chain combines TRBV7-9 with TRBJ1-5, with 8 bases aligning to TRBD1. CDR1 and CDR2 from the germline V gene are SEHNR and FQNEAQ (reference sequence). The CDR3 spans 15 residues. The ends lost 3 bases at V and 3 bases at J; junction bases unmatched: 4. CDR3 region: CASSFQGANNQPQHF. The CDR3 DNA is TGTGCCAGCAGCTTTCAGGGGGCTAACAATCAGCCCCAGCATTTT.

The V and J genes are TRBV6-2 or TRBV6-3 and TRBJ1-2; maybe TRBD1 (5 bases). CDR3 length: 14 residues. The V gene's germline CDR1 is MNHEY and CDR2 SVGEGT. With 7 bases removed from V and 8 bases from J, the gap between germline ends came to 20 bases. Here the CDR3 DNA reads TGTGCCAGCACCCCCGGGGGTGCCTGGGGCGGCTACACCTTC. Its translation: CASTPGGAWGGYTF.

The rearrangement joins TRBV27 to TRBJ2-7; D uncertain. CDR3 length equals 13 residues. Trimming took 6 bases from V and 5 from J, leaving 14 bases between them. Germline V CDR1 and CDR2: MNHEY, SMNVEV (reference sequence). The CDR3 nucleotides read TGTGCCAGCAGGTCCCTTCTAGTAGACGAGCAGTACTTC. The encoded protein is CASRSLLVDEQYF.

This chain connects TRBV20-1 to TRBJ1-1; the D gene is possibly TRBD1 (6 bases). Per the germline V gene, CDR1 is DFQATT and CDR2 is SNEGSKA (reference sequence). Trimming pared 5 bases from V and 4 bases from J, leaving 14 bases between. The CDR3 is 13 amino acids. The CDR3 sequence: CSAPQQGGTEAFF. The CDR3 DNA follows: TGCAGTGCTCCACAACAGGGAGGCACTGAAGCTTTCTTT.

The chain links TRBV6-1 to TRBJ2-2; D gene unclear. CDR1 is MNHNS, CDR2 SASEGT, per germline. V was clipped by 6 bases and J by 3 bases, with 14 bases between them. The length of the CDR3 is 15 residues. The CDR3 here is CASSRKGVDTGELFF. The CDR3 nucleotides are TGTGCCAGCAGCCGCAAGGGTGTGGACACCGGGGAGCTGTTTTTT.

The V gene is TRBV5-8, the J gene TRBJ1-6; weak D call: TRBD1 (5 bases). This CDR3 is 13 amino acids long. Trimming shortened V by 3 bases and J by 14 bases, and 15 bases separated the two germline ends. The V gene's germline CDR1 is SGHTS and CDR2 YDEGEE. The chain's CDR3 is CASSSRGSSSLHF. The CDR3 DNA reads as TGTGCCAGCAGCTCTAGGGGCAGTTCTTCCCTCCACTTT.

This clonotype was seen more than once but under ten times. The chain recombines TRBV12-3 or TRBV12-4 with TRBJ1-5; D unresolved. There are 13 residues in the CDR3. V gave up 1 base and J gave up 5 bases, with 6 bases separating them. This CDR3 reads CASSLEPYQPQHF. CDR3 nucleotide sequence: TGTGCCAGCAGTTTAGAACCTTATCAGCCCCAGCATTTT.

This clonotype has only a few counts. CDR3 region: CASSLSSGPSGNTIYF. In DNA form, the CDR3 reads TGTGCCAGCAGCTTATCCTCAGGGCCATCTGGAAACACCATATATTTT. The gene calls are TRBV7-2 and TRBJ1-3, with a weak D call TRBD1 (5 bases). V was trimmed by 2 bases and J by 1 base, leaving 12 bases between them. The germline CDR1 and CDR2 sequences are SGHTA and FQGNSA. This CDR3 has 16 residues.

The chain couples TRBV27 to TRBJ2-3; 8 bases are a match to TRBD1. This CDR3 region has 15 residues. Losses at the gene ends were 7 bases for V and 5 bases for J; bases not matched to a gene: 11. From germline, CDR1 is MNHEY and CDR2 SMNVEV (reference sequence). The CDR3 loop is CASNSFQGALDTQYF. CDR3 sequence (DNA): TGTGCCAGCAACTCCTTCCAGGGGGCATTAGATACGCAGTATTTT.

This clonotype was counted a few times. This rearrangement joins TRBV30 to TRBJ1-1; D call uncertain. The CDR3 is made up of 14 amino acids. Deletions cut 0 bases from V and 3 bases from J, with 11 bases between. The germline gives CDR1 GTSNPN, CDR2 SVGIG (reference sequence). Written as DNA, the CDR3 is TGTGCCTGGAGTGTAAATTACAAGGACACTGAAGCTTTCTTT. This codes for CAWSVNYKDTEAFF.

The rearrangement joins TRBV6-1 to TRBJ1-6; D possibly corresponds to TRBD1 (6 bases). The germline CDR1 and CDR2 sequences are MNHNS and SASEGT. The V end was cut by 6 bases, the J end by 10 bases, with 19 bases between. The CDR3 consists of 15 residues. The CDR3 protein is CASSPYPGAGSPLHF. The DNA of the CDR3 is TGTGCCAGCAGCCCTTACCCGGGGGCTGGGTCACCCCTCCACTTT.

J is TRBJ2-1 and V is TRBV11-2; D not resolved. The CDR3 loop spans 14 amino acids. CDR1 is SGHAT, CDR2 FQNNGV, per germline. V lost 3 bases and J 5 bases, leaving 11 bases between the germline ends. CDR3 in amino acids: CASSFLRGHNEQFF. CDR3 DNA: TGTGCCAGCAGCTTTTTAAGAGGACACAATGAGCAGTTCTTC.

J is TRBJ1-5 and V is TRBV29-1; D uncertain. Trimming stripped 6 bases from V and 3 bases from J, with 9 bases between. Germline V lookup: CDR1 SQVTM, CDR2 ANQGSEA. This CDR3 has 12 residues. CDR3 sequence (DNA): TGCAGCGTCGGAGGAAACAATCAGCCCCAGCATTTT. As protein: CSVGGNNQPQHF.

By proportion, this clonotype is medium-sized. The chain combines TRBV12-3 or TRBV12-4 with TRBJ1-2; 8 positions agree with TRBD1. The CDR3 is 13 amino acids. With V trimmed by 6 bases and J by 4 bases, 4 bases remained unmatched. The CDR3 bases are TGTGCCAGCAGCCGGGACAGGACCTATGGCTACACCTTC. This sequence encodes CASSRDRTYGYTF.

The gene calls are TRBV7-2 and TRBJ1-5; D unclear. The CDR3 totals 15 residues. V was clipped by 2 bases and J by 7 bases, with 15 bases between them. CDR1 and CDR2 (germline): SGHTA, FQGNSA. Here the CDR3 reads CASSLFGQASQPQHF. CDR3 nucleotides: TGTGCCAGCAGCTTATTTGGGCAGGCTAGCCAGCCCCAGCATTTT.

In its sample, this clonotype is medium-sized (0.01 to 0.1%). This rearrangement joins TRBV7-3 to TRBJ1-1, with 7 positions matching TRBD1. J gave up 3 bases and V 7 bases, and 8 bases lay outside the gene matches. CDR1 and CDR2 from the germline V gene are SGHTA and FQGTGA. The CDR3 extends over 14 amino acids. The CDR3 loop reads CASTPGQAYTEAFF. In DNA form, the CDR3 reads TGTGCCAGCACCCCCGGACAGGCCTACACTGAAGCTTTCTTT.

This clonotype was seen once. The chain carries TRBV27 and TRBJ1-1, with a tentative D call TRBD1 (6 bases). CDR1 is MNHEY, CDR2 SMNVEV, per germline (reference sequence). V was trimmed by 2 bases and J by 4 bases, leaving 14 bases between them. The length of the CDR3 is 15 residues. The DNA for the CDR3 is TGTGCCAGCAGTTTACGTAGGGGGGGAGGCACTGAAGCTTTCTTT. It is translated as CASSLRRGGGTEAFF.

The chain employs TRBV12-3 or TRBV12-4 and TRBJ2-5, with 7 bases fitting TRBD1. The V segment lost 7 bases and the J segment 4 bases; nucleotides outside the gene matches: 12. This CDR3 has 15 residues. CDR3: CASTFDRAGGETQYF. In DNA form, the CDR3 reads TGTGCCAGCACCTTCGACAGGGCTGGAGGAGAGACCCAGTACTTC.